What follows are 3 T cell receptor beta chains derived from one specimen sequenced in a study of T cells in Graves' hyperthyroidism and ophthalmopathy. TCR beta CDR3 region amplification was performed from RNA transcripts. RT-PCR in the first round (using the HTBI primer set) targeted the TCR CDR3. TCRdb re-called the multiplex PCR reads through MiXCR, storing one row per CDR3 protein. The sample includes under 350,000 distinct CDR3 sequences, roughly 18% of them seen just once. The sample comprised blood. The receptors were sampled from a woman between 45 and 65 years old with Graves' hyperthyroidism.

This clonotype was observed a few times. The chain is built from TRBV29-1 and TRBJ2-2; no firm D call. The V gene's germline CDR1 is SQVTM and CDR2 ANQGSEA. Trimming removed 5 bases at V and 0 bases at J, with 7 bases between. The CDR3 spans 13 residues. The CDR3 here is CSVLAANTGELFF. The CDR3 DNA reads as TGCAGCGTTCTGGCCGCGAACACCGGGGAGCTGTTTTTT.

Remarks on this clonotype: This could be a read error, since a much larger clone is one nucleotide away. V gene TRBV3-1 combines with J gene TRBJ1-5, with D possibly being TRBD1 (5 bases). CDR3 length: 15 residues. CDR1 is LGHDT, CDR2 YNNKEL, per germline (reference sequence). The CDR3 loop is CASGQGAGPYPPQHF. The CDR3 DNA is TGTGCCAGCGGCCAAGGGGCAGGTCCCTATCCCCCCCAGCATTTT.

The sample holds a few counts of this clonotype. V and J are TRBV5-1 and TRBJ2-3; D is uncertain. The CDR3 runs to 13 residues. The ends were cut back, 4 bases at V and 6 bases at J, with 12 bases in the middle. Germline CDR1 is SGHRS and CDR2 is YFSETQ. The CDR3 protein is CASSPPDTDTQYF. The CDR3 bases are TGCGCCAGCAGCCCCCCCGACACGGATACGCAGTATTTT.